One sample yielded the 28 T cell receptor beta chains listed below, sequenced in a study of shared clonotypes between healthy human individuals (dated by TCRdb to 2018 to 2021). Library preparation employed the immunoSEQ multiplex PCR assay. Sourced from immuneACCESS, this table was stored by TCRdb with only in-frame sequences that have V and J called. A share of the clones is absent; for the studies checked, an unresolved V gene accounts for under half, and the remainder has no known explanation. This sample has 1,400,000 or so clones in its table, and 98% to 99% of those were observed once. Together, the top ten hold over 0.3% of the sample. Input material: naive CD4+ T cells sorted from blood. The cell subset or site label corresponds to: CD45RA+ positively selected. Receptors originate from a man aged 25 to 40 in good health.

The chain employs TRBV28 and TRBJ1-5; D is perhaps TRBD1 (5 bases). CDR3 length: 15 residues. Trimming left V 5 bases short and J 2 bases short, with 13 bases between. CDR1 and CDR2 (germline): MDHEN, SYDVKM. Here the CDR3 reads CASSRGTRRNQPQHF. CDR3 nucleotide sequence: TGTGCCAGCAGTCGCGGGACGCGTCGCAATCAGCCCCAGCATTTT.

The chain combines TRBV9 with TRBJ2-7; D assignment may be TRBD1 or TRBD2 (5 bases each). The CDR3 contains 13 residues. V lost 3 bases to trimming and J lost 3 bases, with 10 bases between them. CDR1 is SGDLS and CDR2 is YYNGEE in the germline V gene. The CDR3 sequence: CASSGGPNYEQYF. The CDR3, as DNA: TGTGCCAGCAGCGGGGGACCTAACTACGAGCAGTACTTC.

The chain combines TRBV5-4 with TRBJ2-1; perhaps TRBD2 as D (5 bases). The length of the CDR3 is 14 residues. Deletions cut 1 base from V and 6 bases from J, with 11 bases between. The germline gives CDR1 SGHNT, CDR2 YYREEE (reference sequence). Written as DNA, the CDR3 is TGTGCCAGCAGCTTGATCGGAGGTCTCAATGAGCAGTTCTTC. This sequence encodes CASSLIGGLNEQFF. Full variable domain (remainder filled in from reference TRBV5-4 and TRBJ2-1): ETGVTQSPTHLIKTRGQQVTLRCSSQSGHNTVSWYQQALGQGPQFIFQYYREEENGRGNFPPRFSGLQFPNYSSELNVNALELDDSALYLCASSLIGGLNEQFFGPGTRLTVL.

V and J are TRBV27 and TRBJ2-7; 10 bases align to TRBD2. The CDR3 runs 15 residues. J gave up 5 bases and V 3 bases, and 7 bases lay outside the gene matches. CDR1 is MNHEY, CDR2 SMNVEV, per germline (reference sequence). The CDR3 region has the DNA TGTGCCAGCAGTTTTGTGGCTAGCGGGAGCCACGAGCAGTACTTC. Protein product: CASSFVASGSHEQYF.

The chain combines TRBV29-1 with TRBJ2-5; D is ambiguous. In germline, CDR1 is SQVTM, CDR2 ANQGSEA. The CDR3 is 18 amino acids. Trimming took 2 bases from V and 5 from J, leaving 27 bases between them. As DNA, the CDR3 is TGCAGCGTTGAATTGTTTCCCCGAAGTCCGGGTTATGGGGAGACCCAGTACTTC. Protein product: CSVELFPRSPGYGETQYF.

This chain links TRBV19 with TRBJ2-7; 8 nucleotides align to TRBD1. The CDR3 spans 16 residues. The J segment lost 1 base and the V segment lost 4 bases, leaving 9 bases of the junction unmatched. The germline gives CDR1 LNHDA, CDR2 SQIVND (reference sequence). The DNA for the CDR3 is TGTGCCAGTAGTAGAGGGACAGGCTTGGCGTCCTACGAGCAGTACTTC. Protein product: CASSRGTGLASYEQYF.

The gene calls are TRBV9 and TRBJ2-5, with TRBD1 matching over 8 bases. The CDR3 is 16 residues long. Germline V gives CDR1 SGDLS, CDR2 YYNGEE. With 4 bases clipped from V and 3 bases from J, the junction kept 11 bases outside the gene matches. The CDR3 reads CASSPWTGSTEETQYF. In DNA form, the CDR3 reads TGTGCCAGCAGCCCCTGGACAGGGTCGACGGAAGAGACCCAGTACTTC. Combining the CDR3 with reference TRBV9 and TRBJ2-5 gives the whole variable domain DSGVTQTPKHLITATGQRVTLRCSPRSGDLSVYWYQQSLDQGLQFLIQYYNGEERAKGNILERFSAQQFPDLHSELNLSSLELGDSALYFCASSPWTGSTEETQYFGPGTRLLVL.

This chain connects TRBV9 to TRBJ2-7, with TRBD1 matching 10 bases. CDR3 length equals 14 residues. The germline CDR1 and CDR2 sequences are SGDLS and YYNGEE. Trimming took 4 bases from V and 3 from J; bases not matched to a gene: 4. CDR3 DNA sequence: TGTGCCAGCAGCCCCGGGACAGGGGTCTACGAGCAGTACTTC. Its protein is CASSPGTGVYEQYF.

On this clone itself: Other nucleotide sequences in the sample specify the same CDR3. V and J are TRBV19 and TRBJ1-3; D unresolved. CDR3 length equals 12 residues. CDR1 is LNHDA, CDR2 SQIVND, per germline (reference sequence). V lost 3 bases and J 4 bases, leaving 4 bases between the germline ends. The CDR3 spells CASSMAGNTIYF. For the CDR3, the DNA is TGTGCCAGTAGTATGGCCGGAAACACCATATATTTT.

The chain combines TRBV20-1 with TRBJ1-2, with TRBD1 as a possible D gene (5 bases). The CDR3 totals 11 residues. CDR1 is DFQATT and CDR2 is SNEGSKA in the germline V gene (reference sequence). Deletions cut 6 bases from V and 4 bases from J, with 9 bases between. The CDR3 nucleotides are TGCAGTGCGGGGGAGATCTATGGCTACACCTTC. Protein: CSAGEIYGYTF.

The chain is built from TRBV30 and TRBJ1-5; TRBD1 matches 7 bases. CDR1 is GTSNPN, CDR2 SVGIG, per germline (reference sequence). Trimming removed 5 bases from V and 5 bases from J; junction bases left unmatched: 9. This CDR3 spans 14 amino acids. The CDR3 loop is CAWQGRGQDQPQHF. In DNA form, the CDR3 reads TGTGCCTGGCAGGGTAGGGGGCAAGATCAGCCCCAGCATTTT.

The chain links TRBV19 to TRBJ2-6; maybe TRBD2 (6 bases). Germline CDR1 LNHDA, CDR2 SQIVND (reference sequence). V lost 0 bases and J lost 0, with 9 bases in between. The CDR3 is made up of 17 amino acids. This CDR3 is CASSIDRTNSGANVLTF. The CDR3 DNA sequence: TGTGCCAGTAGTATAGATCGGACTAACTCTGGGGCCAACGTCCTGACTTTC.

Remarks on this clone: The sample holds other DNA sequences that translate to the same CDR3. V gene TRBV28 combines with J gene TRBJ2-7, with TRBD1 matching 9 bases. CDR3 length: 14 residues. The J segment lost 2 bases and the V segment lost 6 bases, leaving 5 bases of the junction unmatched. CDR1 is MDHEN, CDR2 SYDVKM, per germline. Written as DNA, the CDR3 is TGTGCCAGCAGCCTACAGGGGGCGACCTACGAGCAGTACTTC. This translates into CASSLQGATYEQYF.

The rearrangement links TRBV27 to TRBJ2-6; a weak D match, TRBD1 (6 bases). The CDR3 contains 15 residues. CDR1 is MNHEY, CDR2 SMNVEV, per germline (reference sequence). Trimming took off 5 bases at V and 4 bases at J, with 12 bases between the two ends. CDR3 in amino acids: CASSPLQGGANVLTF. The CDR3 nucleotides read TGTGCCAGCAGTCCCCTTCAGGGGGGGGCCAACGTCCTGACTTTC.

The J gene is TRBJ2-1, the V gene TRBV14, with D maybe TRBD2 (6 bases). V was clipped by 4 bases and J by 5 bases, with 12 bases between them. CDR1 and CDR2 from the germline V gene are SGHDN and FVKESK. This CDR3 region has 14 residues. The CDR3 sequence is CASSPRGINNEQFF. The CDR3 DNA is TGTGCCAGCAGCCCACGGGGGATTAACAATGAGCAGTTCTTC.

The V call is TRBV5-4, the J call TRBJ1-3, with a tentative D call TRBD1 (6 bases). V gave up 1 base and J gave up 4 bases, with 9 bases separating them. Germline CDR1 reads SGHNT; CDR2 reads YYREEE (reference sequence). The CDR3 runs to 14 residues. CDR3 residues: CASSLRGEGNTIYF. CDR3 sequence (DNA): TGTGCCAGCAGCTTGAGGGGGGAAGGAAACACCATATATTTT.

This chain joins TRBV15 and TRBJ2-1; TRBD2 agrees at 10 bases. V lost 0 bases and J lost 9; bases outside the gene matches: 5. The CDR3 extends over 15 amino acids. From germline, CDR1 is LNHNV and CDR2 YYDKDF (reference sequence). The CDR3 sequence is CATSREAGGPGEQFF. CDR3 nucleotide sequence: TGTGCCACCAGCAGAGAAGCGGGAGGGCCGGGTGAGCAGTTCTTC.

The V gene is TRBV5-1, the J gene TRBJ2-1; TRBD2 matches at 13 bases. Germline V lookup: CDR1 SGHRS, CDR2 YFSETQ. Trimming cost V 5 bases and J 6 bases; bases outside gene matches: 2. This CDR3 region has 14 residues. CDR3 bases: TGCGCCAGCAGGGGACTAGCGGGATCCAATGAGCAGTTCTTC. Its protein product is CASRGLAGSNEQFF.

The chain recombines TRBV6-5 with TRBJ2-1; 11 nucleotides match TRBD2. CDR3 length: 16 amino acids. The germline CDR1 and CDR2 sequences are MNHEY and SVGAGI. V dropped 4 bases and J dropped 7; count of bases not matched to a gene: 9. The CDR3, as DNA: TGTGCCAGCAGTTTCTATAGCGGGAGGGGAGTAAATGAGCAGTTCTTC. It encodes CASSFYSGRGVNEQFF.

This clone occurred once. This chain joins TRBV28 and TRBJ2-1; 7 bases line up with TRBD1. The CDR3 is made up of 12 amino acids. Trimming took 4 bases from V and 9 from J; bases not matched to a gene: 3. CDR1 and CDR2 (germline): MDHEN, SYDVKM. The CDR3 loop is CASSSQGIEQFF. In DNA, the CDR3 is TGTGCCAGCAGTTCACAGGGGATTGAGCAGTTCTTC.

V gene TRBV7-9 combines with J gene TRBJ2-2; the D is unclear. The CDR3 covers 13 residues. Germline V gene lookup returns CDR1 SEHNR and CDR2 FQNEAQ (reference sequence). V was clipped by 2 bases and J by 3 bases, with 4 bases between them. CDR3 coding DNA: TGTGCCAGCAGCTTAAGTCACACCGGGGAGCTGTTTTTT. It codes for CASSLSHTGELFF.

V and J are TRBV5-6 and TRBJ1-5, with D possibly being TRBD1 (6 bases). Germline CDR1 SGHDT, CDR2 YYEEEE. Trimming removed 2 bases at V and 4 bases at J, with 7 bases between. This CDR3 spans 13 amino acids. CDR3 coding DNA: TGTGCCAGCAGCTTAGGACAGAATCAGCCCCAGCATTTT. This gives the protein CASSLGQNQPQHF.

This clone was found once. This rearrangement joins TRBV6-6 to TRBJ1-1, with TRBD1 identical over 10 bases. The length of the CDR3 is 13 residues. Germline assignment: CDR1 MNHNY and CDR2 SVGAGI (reference sequence). V lost 6 bases to trimming and J lost 4 bases; unmatched junction nucleotides: 2. CDR3 bases: TGTGCCAGCAGGGGACAGGGGTTCACTGAAGCTTTCTTT. Its protein is CASRGQGFTEAFF.

This chain joins TRBV5-4 and TRBJ1-2, with 8 positions matching TRBD1. Per the germline V gene, CDR1 is SGHNT and CDR2 is YYREEE (reference sequence). The ends lost 4 bases at V and 7 bases at J; junction bases unmatched: 15. The CDR3 sequence is 16 residues long. In nucleotides, the CDR3 is TGTGCCAGCAGCCAAAACAGAGGACAGGGCCGAGTTGGCTACACCTTC. Translation: CASSQNRGQGRVGYTF.

The rearrangement joins TRBV2 to TRBJ2-3; D unresolved. The CDR3 runs 12 residues. Germline V gives CDR1 SNHLY, CDR2 FYNNEI. Between the trimmed V and J ends, which lost 4 bases and 3 bases, there was a span of 5 bases. CDR3 region: CASSVRTDTQYF. DNA of the CDR3: TGTGCCAGCAGTGTTCGGACAGATACGCAGTATTTT. The full variable domain, with the rest looked up from reference TRBV2 and TRBJ2-3, is EPEVTQTPSHQVTQMGQEVILRCVPISNHLYFYWYRQILGQKVEFLVSFYNNEISEKSEIFDDQFSVERPDGSNFTLKIRSTKLEDSAMYFCASSVRTDTQYFGPGTRLTVL.

The chain joins TRBV7-6 to TRBJ2-7; D assignment may be TRBD1 or TRBD2 (5 bases each). Germline V gene lookup returns CDR1 SGHVS and CDR2 FNYEAQ. Trimming removed 3 bases at V and 9 bases at J, with 18 bases between. This CDR3 is 14 amino acids long. This CDR3 is CASSLNRDPLGQYF. Here the CDR3 DNA reads TGTGCCAGCAGCTTGAACCGGGACCCGTTAGGGCAGTACTTC.

J is TRBJ2-7 and V is TRBV7-9; the D gene is possibly TRBD1 (5 bases). The CDR3 extends over 13 amino acids. V lost 5 bases and J lost 3, with 11 bases in between. The germline CDR1 and CDR2 sequences are SEHNR and FQNEAQ (reference sequence). The CDR3: CASSRQLFYEQYF. The CDR3 bases are TGTGCCAGCAGCCGACAGCTTTTCTACGAGCAGTACTTC.

The V and J genes are TRBV28 and TRBJ2-5; 7 bases map to TRBD1. The CDR3 is 16 amino acids. Unmatched junction bases numbered 14, after V lost 4 bases and J lost 6 bases. The germline gives CDR1 MDHEN, CDR2 SYDVKM. CDR3: CASSSAGDSLQKTQYF. In nucleotides, the CDR3 is TGTGCCAGCAGTTCCGCCGGGGACAGCCTTCAAAAGACCCAGTACTTC.